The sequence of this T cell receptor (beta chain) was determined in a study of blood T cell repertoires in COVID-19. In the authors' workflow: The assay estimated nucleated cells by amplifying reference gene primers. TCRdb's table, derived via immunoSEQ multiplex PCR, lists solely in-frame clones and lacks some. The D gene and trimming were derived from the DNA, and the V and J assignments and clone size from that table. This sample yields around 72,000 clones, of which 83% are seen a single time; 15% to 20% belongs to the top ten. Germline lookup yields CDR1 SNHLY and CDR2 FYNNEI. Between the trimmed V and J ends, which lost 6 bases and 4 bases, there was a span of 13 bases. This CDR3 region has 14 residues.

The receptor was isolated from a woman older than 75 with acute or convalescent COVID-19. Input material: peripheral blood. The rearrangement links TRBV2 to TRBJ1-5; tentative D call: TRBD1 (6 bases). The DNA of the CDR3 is TGTGCCAGCAGACTCGGGACAACTAATCAGCCCCAGCATTTT. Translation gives CASRLGTTNQPQHF.